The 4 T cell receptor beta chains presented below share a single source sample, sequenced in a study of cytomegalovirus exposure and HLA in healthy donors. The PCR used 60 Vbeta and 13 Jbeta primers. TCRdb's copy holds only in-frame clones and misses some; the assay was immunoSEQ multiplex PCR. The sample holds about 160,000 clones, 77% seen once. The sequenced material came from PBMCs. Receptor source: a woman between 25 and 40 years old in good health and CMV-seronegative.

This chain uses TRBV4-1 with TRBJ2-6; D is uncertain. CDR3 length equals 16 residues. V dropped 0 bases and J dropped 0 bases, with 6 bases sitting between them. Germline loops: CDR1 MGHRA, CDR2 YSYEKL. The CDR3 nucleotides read TGCGCCAGCAGCCAAGAAAGCATCTCTGGGGCCAACGTCCTGACTTTC. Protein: CASSQESISGANVLTF.

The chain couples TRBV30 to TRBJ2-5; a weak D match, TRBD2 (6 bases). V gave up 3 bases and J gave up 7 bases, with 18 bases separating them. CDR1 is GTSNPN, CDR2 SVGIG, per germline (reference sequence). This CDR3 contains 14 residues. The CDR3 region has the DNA TGTGCCTGGAGAAAGGAGGGCTTAACGGTGACCCAGTACTTC. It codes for CAWRKEGLTVTQYF.

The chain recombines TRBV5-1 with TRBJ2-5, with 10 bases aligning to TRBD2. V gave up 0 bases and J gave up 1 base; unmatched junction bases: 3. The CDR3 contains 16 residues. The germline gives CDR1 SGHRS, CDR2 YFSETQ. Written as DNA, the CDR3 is TGCGCCAGCAGCTTGGGGACTAGCGGCTCCCAAGAGACCCAGTACTTC. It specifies CASSLGTSGSQETQYF.

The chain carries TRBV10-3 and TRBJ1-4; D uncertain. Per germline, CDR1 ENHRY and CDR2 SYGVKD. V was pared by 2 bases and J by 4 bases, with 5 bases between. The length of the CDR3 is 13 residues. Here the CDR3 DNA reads TGTGCCATCAGTGAGGAGCTTAATGAAAAACTGTTTTTT. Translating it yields CAISEELNEKLFF.